The sequence of this T cell receptor (beta chain) was determined in a study of cytomegalovirus exposure and HLA in healthy donors (dated by TCRdb to 2016 to 2017). The study in broad terms: According to an earlier analysis of a few hundred of the donors, 200 million or so T cells yielded roughly 100 million unique TCR beta sequences and about 300 Gb of sequence data. The later analysis used no new phenotypic data to find candidate immune exposures, relying instead on TCR beta sequences and their occurrence across donors. To predict cytomegalovirus infection status, the study combined high-throughput TCR immunosequencing, statistical association of individual TCRs with disease status, and machine learning. Genome-wide SNP genotypes for about three fifths of the roughly 700 donors were used in a later genetic analysis, which treated that subset as a discovery cohort. To study patterns of TCR occurrence, a later analysis re-analyzed previously published TCR beta repertoires from several hundred donors and added high-resolution HLA genotyping. To decide whether each TCR beta V gene segment behaved as functional or pseudogenic, an earlier analysis of fewer than 750 of the donors relied on high-throughput TCR beta sequencing. Besides the first cohort of 550 to 750 subjects, a separate validation cohort made up of about 120 different subjects was used. HLA typing included class I and class II loci at four-digit resolution. Donor age, sex, ethnicity and CMV serostatus were compiled alongside the repertoire data. The study aimed to test whether signatures of past pathogen exposure could be identified by cataloging public T cell receptors. Every discovery cohort repertoire had been produced on one sequencing platform. A handful of DR-DQ haplotypes were handled as single units for association and clustering because linkage in the cohort was strong. Approximately 300 gigabases of sequencing data and approximately 85 million unique TCR sequences were included in an early release covering several hundred HLA-typed donors. The T cell repertoires of 666 subjects were profiled by immunosequencing and related to cytomegalovirus serostatus. The genetic ancestry cluster associated with self-reported Caucasian donors included 81% of the 300 to 400 genotyped donors. On average, around 240,000 unique TCR beta nucleotide sequences were sequenced per donor among 398 genotyped donors of the cohort, with around 19% of those sequences being non-productive. The number of donors typed differed by locus, with roughly 620-630 for A, B, C, DRB1 and DQB1, roughly 520 for DQA1, about 610 for DPA1, and about 450 for DPB1.

Library method: the immunoSEQ multiplex PCR assay. The multiplex PCR relied on a mix of 60 forward primers for TCR Vbeta segments and 13 reverse primers for TCR Jbeta segments. The CDR3 region of rearranged TCR beta genes was amplified from genomic DNA by a multiplex PCR assay. The amplified TCR beta libraries were sequenced on the Illumina HiSeq System as 87-base-pair reads. On the study's bioinformatics: A later analysis counted tens of millions of unique TCR beta chains across the 690 or so repertoires, and around 9.9 million of these chains were shared by at least two donors. A nearest-neighbor algorithm error-corrected the raw reads and collapsed the reads into unique sequences, merging closely related sequences to remove PCR and sequencing errors. CDR3 sequences were aligned to IMGT reference sequences to assign V, D and J gene segments. For a sequence to be retained, a match of at least six nucleotides to both a V gene segment and a J gene segment was required. A rearrangement was called productive if the CDR3 had no stop codons and remained in frame with V and J, and every other rearrangement was called non-productive. Following IMGT convention, CDR3 was defined as the stretch from the second conserved V-encoded cysteine to the conserved J-encoded phenylalanine. The earlier analysis of some 580 of the donors excluded any sequence lacking an unambiguous match to a single V gene segment. An earlier analysis of 587 of the donors called V segments functional above 56.7% productive rearrangements and segregating when the between-donor standard deviation exceeded 5%. A statistical classification framework was built for diagnosing cytomegalovirus status from the catalog of TCR beta chain sequences. A later analysis assigned V and J genes by comparing TCR nucleotide sequences with IMGT/GENE-DB human TR gene sequences. A later analysis assigned CDR3 sequences and most-parsimonious VDJ recombination scenarios with the TCRdist pipeline. In a later analysis, each TCR beta chain was defined by its CDR3 amino acid sequence together with its V-gene family, and reads without a unique V-gene family were excluded. To address suspected cross-contamination and a sequencing artifact, a later analysis removed 592 highly shared, low-generation-probability nucleotide sequences. In a later analysis, a clonal expansion index was calculated for each public chain from normalized within-repertoire ranks of inferred template counts. In a later analysis, generation probabilities were computed using a VDJ recombination model fitted to out-of-frame rearrangements, and the results were checked against IGoR. In a later analysis, TCR-TCR, TCR-HLA and TCR-CMV co-occurrence was scored with hypergeometric tests, and a repertoire-size bias correction was applied to TCR pairs. False discovery rates were estimated in a later analysis by permuting HLA or CMV assignments 20 times. In a later analysis, co-occurring TCRs were grouped with DBSCAN, and TCRdist sequence similarity was added when clustering was performed within HLA-allele-positive subsets. Co-occurrence clustering excluded repertoires with fewer than 30,000 or more than 120,000 public chains, plus five with anomalous nucleotide sharing. TCRdb's version of the immuneACCESS table is confined to in-frame rearrangements and falls short of the full clone set. An unresolved V gene accounts for under half of the shortfall where checked; the remainder is of unknown origin. The DNA was the basis for D and trimming; V, J and clone size are from that table. For this sample the table gives 150,000 or so clones, of which under 80% were detected only once. In total, the top ten clones hold roughly 2% of the sample.

Points on this clone: No cognate antigen has been identified for it. No much larger clonotype is one base removed from it; base qualities were not supplied.

Overall results and qualifications from the work: The only immune exposure information available for the cohort was CMV serostatus. In a later analysis, several top co-occurrence clusters were reported to appear linked to parvovirus B19, influenza, CMV and Epstein-Barr virus. Most TCR sequences were observed very rarely across donors, whereas some public TCRs were present in many individuals. The sequencing pipeline was judged likely to have produced a cluster of highly shared sequence variants as a technical artifact. Because counts were too low, 15 or so rarely observed V segments, including chromosome 9 orphons, were excluded from the earlier analysis of 587 of the donors. The study listed 164 TCR beta chains as associated with cytomegalovirus. Specific HLA alleles were associated with roughly 17,000 TCR beta sequences at a false discovery rate of 0.05 in a later analysis. This cohort had only TCR beta chains sequenced, and the lack of alpha or paired-chain data limited which features could be detected. Some IMGT-functional V segments, including TRBV6-2 and TRBV6-3, could not be told apart with the 87-base-pair reads, so those segments were excluded. V-gene and J-gene trimming of TCR beta chains was associated with a missense DCLRE1C variant in a later genetic analysis, and the association was replicated in an independent cohort. Linkage disequilibrium might explain the correlated functional status among segregating V segments, but an unknown experimental factor could not be ruled out. Three of the identified cytomegalovirus-associated TCR beta chains were confirmed in vitro to be specific for cytomegalovirus antigens. Compared with the roughly 710-donor mean, donors in an Asian-associated ancestry cluster had fewer N-insertions in productive TCRs, according to a later genetic analysis. When HLA alleles, especially DR and DQ, strongly co-occurred, attributing TCR associations to individual alleles was difficult. Cytomegalovirus status was reported to be diagnosed by the classifier with high specificity and sensitivity in both the original and validation cohorts. In a later analysis, HLA-associated TCR beta chains were found to be more clonally expanded and to have lower generation probabilities than equally common non-associated chains. Presence/absence analyses assumed roughly uniform sequencing depth across donors, an assumption that may not hold. According to a later analysis, most CMV-associated TCR beta chains appeared to be HLA-restricted, and the HLA associations seemed to be driven largely by CMV exposure. Because some donors lacked HLA typing at each locus, the association tests relied only on the typed subset. A further reported finding was that TCR beta sequences accurately predicted the HLA-A and HLA-B alleles for most subjects in the first cohort. It was suggested by the authors that the approach could potentially be generalized to other disease states and immunological phenotypes. According to a later analysis, TCR association rates differed among HLA loci, with DRB1 alleles showing the most associated TCRs and HLA-C alleles showing the fewest. An earlier analysis of some 590 of the donors showed that most TCR beta V segments appeared in productive rearrangements either about 90% or about 30% of the time, which broadly matched IMGT annotations.

In total, roughly 710 healthy bone marrow donors made up the cohort. Cohort members were all nominally healthy when sampled, although unrecorded immune exposures were likely present. The donor was CMV seronegative and belonged to the group of 320 or so seronegative cohort members. A peripheral blood sample was provided by each donor, and peripheral blood mononuclear cells were used for TCR beta sequencing. Genomic DNA was extracted from the blood cell samples with the Qiagen DNeasy Blood Extraction Kit. The CDR3, cysteine through phenylalanine, is 15 amino acids long. The DNA shown is the 45-base CDR3, in frame from base 1. V is reduced by 2 bases and J by 0 bases, leaving a spacing of 10 bases between them. Per the germline V gene (reference sequence), LNHDA is the CDR1 and SQIVND is the CDR2.

The sequencing input was PBMCs. The TCR originated in a female donor in good health and CMV-seronegative. The chain is made from TRBV19 and TRBJ1-1; D gene: possibly TRBD1, on 5 matching bases. The CDR3: CASSIQGGVNTEAFF. In nucleotides, the sequence is TGTGCCAGTAGTATACAGGGTGGAGTGAACACTGAAGCTTTCTTT.